This T cell receptor (beta chain) was retrieved from a study of Tregs in tolerant kidney transplant recipients. Using immunoSEQ multiplex PCR, the repertoire was profiled, and TCRdb retains in-frame clones only, with some absent. Of more than 75,000 clones listed, over 85% were seen once; the top ten hold 0.46%. Germline CDR1 and CDR2: SGHNT and YENEEA. Unmatched junction bases numbered 6, after V lost 1 base and J lost 6 bases. The CDR3 consists of 15 residues. The TCR sequence derives from a human donor who received a combined kidney and bone marrow transplant. The sequencing here drew on CD4+ T cells from blood, taken before the transplant. J is TRBJ2-1 and V is TRBV11-3; TRBD1 aligns across 7 bases. The CDR3 spells CASSLGLAGGNEQFF. Written as DNA, the CDR3 is TGTGCCAGCAGCTTAGGATTGGCAGGGGGCAATGAGCAGTTCTTC. Complete variable domain (other parts from reference TRBV11-3 and TRBJ2-1): EAGVVQSPRYKIIEKKQPVAFWCNPISGHNTLYWYLQNLGQGPELLIRYENEEAVDDSQLPKDRFSAERLKGVDSTLKIQPAELGDSAVYLCASSLGLAGGNEQFFGPGTRLTVL.